This T cell receptor beta chain derives from a study of PD-1 blockade in classical Hodgkin lymphoma. In the case of this clone: What it recognizes is unknown.

The time point was: cycle 4 day 1 (C4D1), after 6 weeks of nivolumab. Each patient's relapse followed autologous stem cell transplantation, and brentuximab vedotin exposure varied. Study observations and caveats: Newly diagnosed patients had baseline TCR diversity that was reportedly lower than that of healthy donors. A significant rise in TCR diversity was seen by C4D1 for CD4+ cells but not for CD8+ cells. Newly diagnosed patients had diversity similar to the baseline diversity of complete responders. Repertoires differed for reasons still undefined, possibly disease activity or prior therapy.

Method: immunoSEQ multiplex PCR; TCRdb's copy keeps in-frame clones and lacks some. The sample contains about 110,000 clones, about 92% of which appear only once. The length of the CDR3 is 13 residues. The V end lost 0 bases, the J end lost 6 bases, and 7 bases lay between the germline ends. Germline V lookup: CDR1 MGHDK, CDR2 SYGVNS. The material sequenced was peripheral blood mononuclear cells (PBMCs), taken before the fourth cycle of nivolumab. The chain carries TRBV25-1 and TRBJ2-3; D is ambiguous. The TCR originated in a human donor with classical Hodgkin lymphoma. The CDR3 DNA reads TGTGCCAGCAGTGAATATAGGACGGATACGCAGTATTTT. Translated, it gives CASSEYRTDTQYF.